This entry is about one T cell receptor (beta chain). As yet, its antigen is unknown. Researchers made TCR cDNA using 5'RACE template switching, and this step added a universal primer site and UMIs. In TCRdb, the 5' RACE reads were re-called with MiXCR into one record per CDR3 protein. The repertoire holds 200,000 or so distinct CDR3 sequences, with approximately 6.7% as singletons. These data originate in a study of T cells after yellow fever vaccination. Whole-study context: Preparing low-cell-number fractions relied on SMART-Seq v4 Ultra Low Input. Broader study findings: Subsequent to the booster, the majority of primary-vaccination clones reappeared (96% CD4, 85% to 90% CD8). Of the clonotypes, a small share occurred in both CD4 and CD8 compartments.

The V and J ends lost 1 base and 7 bases, in that order; junction bases with no gene match: 4. The germline V gene has CDR1 SGHTA and CDR2 FQGNSA. This CDR3 has 14 residues. The receptor comes from a young man who received the YFV17D yellow fever vaccine. The V and J genes are TRBV7-2 and TRBJ1-5; TRBD1 matches at 7 bases. The sample consisted of CD4+ T cells sorted from PBMCs, taken on the day of the yellow fever booster vaccination. Here the CDR3 reads CASSLEQGSQPQHF. The CDR3 nucleotides read TGTGCCAGCAGCTTAGAACAGGGGTCCCAGCCCCAGCATTTT.